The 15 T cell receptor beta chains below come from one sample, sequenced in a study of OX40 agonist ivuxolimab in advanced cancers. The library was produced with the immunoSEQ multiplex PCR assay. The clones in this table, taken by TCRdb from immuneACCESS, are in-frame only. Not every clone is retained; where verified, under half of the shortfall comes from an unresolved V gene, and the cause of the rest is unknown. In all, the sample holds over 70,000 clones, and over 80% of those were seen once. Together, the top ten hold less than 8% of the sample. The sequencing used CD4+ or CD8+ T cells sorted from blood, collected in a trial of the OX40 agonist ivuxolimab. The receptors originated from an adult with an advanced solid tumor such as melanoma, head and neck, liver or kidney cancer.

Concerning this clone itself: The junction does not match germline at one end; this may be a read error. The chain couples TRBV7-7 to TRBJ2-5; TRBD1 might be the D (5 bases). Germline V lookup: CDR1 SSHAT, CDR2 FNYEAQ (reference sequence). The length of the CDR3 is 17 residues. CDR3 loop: CASSPFRGTDRQETQYF. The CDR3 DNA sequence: TGTGCTAGCAGCCCTTTTAGGGGAACTGATAGACAAGAGACCCAGTACTTC.

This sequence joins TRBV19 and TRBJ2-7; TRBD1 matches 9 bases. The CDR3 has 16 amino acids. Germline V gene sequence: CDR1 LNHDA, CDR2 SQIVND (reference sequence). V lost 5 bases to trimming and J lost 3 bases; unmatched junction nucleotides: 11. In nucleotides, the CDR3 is TGTGCCAGTAGTTCGGCTACAGGGGGCAGCGGCTACGAGCAGTACTTC. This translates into CASSSATGGSGYEQYF.

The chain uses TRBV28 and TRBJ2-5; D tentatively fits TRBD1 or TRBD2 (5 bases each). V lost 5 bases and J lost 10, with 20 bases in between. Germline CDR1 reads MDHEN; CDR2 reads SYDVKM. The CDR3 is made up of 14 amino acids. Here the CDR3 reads CASSLSETSGGQYF. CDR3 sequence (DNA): TGTGCCAGCAGTCTTAGTGAAACAAGTGGGGGCCAGTACTTC.

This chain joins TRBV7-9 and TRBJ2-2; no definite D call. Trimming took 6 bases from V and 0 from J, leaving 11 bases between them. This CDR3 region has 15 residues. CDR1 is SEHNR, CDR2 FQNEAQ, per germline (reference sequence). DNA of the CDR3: TGTGCCAGCAGTCCCACCTCAACGAACACCGGGGAGCTGTTTTTT. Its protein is CASSPTSTNTGELFF. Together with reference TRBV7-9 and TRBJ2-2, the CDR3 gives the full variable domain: DTGVSQNPRHKITKRGQNVTFRCDPISEHNRLYWYRQTLGQGPEFLTYFQNEAQLEKSRLLSDRFSAERPKGSFSTLEIQRTEQGDSAMYLCASSPTSTNTGELFFGEGSRLTVL.

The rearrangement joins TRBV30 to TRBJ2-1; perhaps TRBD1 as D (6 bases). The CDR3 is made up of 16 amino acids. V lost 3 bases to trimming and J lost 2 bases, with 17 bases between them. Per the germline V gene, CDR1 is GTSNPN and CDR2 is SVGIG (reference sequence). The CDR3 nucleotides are TGTGCCTGGAGCCTTAGGACAGCCAGCCCCTACAATGAGCAGTTCTTC. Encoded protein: CAWSLRTASPYNEQFF.

In DNA, the CDR3 is TGTGCCAGTAGCCCCGGGACAGGGGTCTCCTACGAGCAGTACTTC. Translation gives CASSPGTGVSYEQYF. The chain couples TRBV19 to TRBJ2-7; TRBD1 matches at 10 bases. Germline V gene data show CDR1 as LNHDA and CDR2 as SQIVND (reference sequence). The trim removed 6 bases at V and 0 bases at J, leaving 5 bases unmatched. CDR3 length equals 15 residues.

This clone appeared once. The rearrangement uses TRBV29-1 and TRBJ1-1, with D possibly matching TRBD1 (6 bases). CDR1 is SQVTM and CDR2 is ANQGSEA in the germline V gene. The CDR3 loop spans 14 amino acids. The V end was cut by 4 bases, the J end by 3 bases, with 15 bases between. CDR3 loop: CSVAGGEGDTEAFF. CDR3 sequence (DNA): TGCAGCGTTGCGGGGGGCGAGGGGGACACTGAAGCTTTCTTT.

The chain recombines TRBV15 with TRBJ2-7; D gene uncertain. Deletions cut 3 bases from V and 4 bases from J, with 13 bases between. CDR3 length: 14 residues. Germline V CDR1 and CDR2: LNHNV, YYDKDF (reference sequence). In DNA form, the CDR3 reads TGTGCCACCAGCAGTCCCCGGCTTGGGTACGAGCAGTACTTC. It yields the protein CATSSPRLGYEQYF.

CDR3 nucleotides: TGTGCCAGCAGTCTGGGATCCACCGGGACACGCTACGAGCAGTACTTC. Protein: CASSLGSTGTRYEQYF. The chain has TRBV27 and TRBJ2-7; the D gene is possibly TRBD1 (6 bases). The CDR3 covers 16 residues. Trimming took off 5 bases at V and 3 bases at J, with 20 bases between the two ends. Germline assignment: CDR1 MNHEY and CDR2 SMNVEV (reference sequence).

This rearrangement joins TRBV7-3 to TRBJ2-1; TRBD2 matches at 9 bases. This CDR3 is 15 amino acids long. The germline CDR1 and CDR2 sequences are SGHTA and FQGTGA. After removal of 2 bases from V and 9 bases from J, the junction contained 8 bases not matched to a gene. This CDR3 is CASSLAGAGGVEQFF. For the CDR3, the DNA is TGTGCCAGCAGCTTAGCGGGAGCGGGAGGCGTTGAGCAGTTCTTC.

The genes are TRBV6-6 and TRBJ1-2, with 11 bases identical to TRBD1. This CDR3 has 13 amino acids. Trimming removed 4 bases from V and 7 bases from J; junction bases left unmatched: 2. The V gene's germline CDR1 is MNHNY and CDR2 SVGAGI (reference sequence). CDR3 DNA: TGTGCCAGCAGTTTAGGGACAGGGGGTGGCTACACCTTC. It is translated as CASSLGTGGGYTF.

The CDR3 here is CASSTRQGAAYEQYF. As DNA, the CDR3 is TGTGCCAGCAGTACCAGACAGGGGGCGGCCTACGAGCAGTACTTC. The rearrangement links TRBV6-1 to TRBJ2-7, with 10 bases identical to TRBD1. CDR3 size: 15 residues. J was trimmed by 2 bases and V by 5 bases; bases with no gene match: 6. Per the germline V gene, CDR1 is MNHNS and CDR2 is SASEGT.

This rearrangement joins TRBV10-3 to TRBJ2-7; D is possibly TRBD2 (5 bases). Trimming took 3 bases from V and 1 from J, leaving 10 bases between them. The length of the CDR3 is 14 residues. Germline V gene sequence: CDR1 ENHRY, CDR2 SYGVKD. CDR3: CAISDSAGSYEQYF. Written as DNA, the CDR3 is TGTGCCATCAGTGATAGCGCAGGTTCCTACGAGCAGTACTTC.

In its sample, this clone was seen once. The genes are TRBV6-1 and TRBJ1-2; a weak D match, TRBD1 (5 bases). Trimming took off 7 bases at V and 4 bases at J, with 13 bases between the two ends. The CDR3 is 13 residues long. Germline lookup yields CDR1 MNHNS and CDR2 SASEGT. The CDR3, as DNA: TGTGCCAGCAACCGGGACGGGTTCTATGGCTACACCTTC. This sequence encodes CASNRDGFYGYTF.

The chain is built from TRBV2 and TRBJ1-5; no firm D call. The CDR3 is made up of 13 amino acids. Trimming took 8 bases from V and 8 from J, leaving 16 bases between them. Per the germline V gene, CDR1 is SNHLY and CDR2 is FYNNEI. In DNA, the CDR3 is TGTGCCAGCTCTAGCCGTGTCTACGAGCCCCAGCATTTT. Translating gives CASSSRVYEPQHF.